Each of the 17 T cell receptor beta chains below was sequenced from the same sample in a study of glioma-infiltrating T cells after dendritic cell vaccination. The assay was immunoSEQ multiplex PCR, and TCRdb's table has in-frame clones only and misses some. This repertoire shows about 94,000 clones, approximately 80% found once; its top ten account for around 5.4%. Stated time point: after dendritic cell vaccination, including at tumor progression/relapse. This specimen was blood, taken after dendritic cell vaccination. Source of these receptors: a human donor with glioblastoma.

The chain carries TRBV5-1 and TRBJ2-1; a possible D gene is TRBD2 (5 bases). Germline lookup yields CDR1 SGHRS and CDR2 YFSETQ. Trimming shortened V by 1 base and J by 0 bases, and 8 bases separated the two germline ends. The CDR3 totals 15 residues. The CDR3 here is CASSLMGSSYNEQFF. The CDR3 bases are TGCGCCAGCAGCTTGATGGGGAGCTCCTACAATGAGCAGTTCTTC.

The J gene is TRBJ2-5, the V gene TRBV5-5; D remains ambiguous. Germline V gene sequence: CDR1 SGHKS, CDR2 YYEKEE (reference sequence). This CDR3 has 14 amino acids. Deletions cut 4 bases from V and 2 bases from J, with 12 bases between. The CDR3 is CASSKLLRQETQYF. In nucleotides, the CDR3 is TGTGCCAGCAGCAAACTCCTGAGGCAAGAGACCCAGTACTTC.

The rearrangement links TRBV18 to TRBJ1-3; a weak D match, TRBD1 (5 bases). This CDR3 region has 15 residues. CDR1 and CDR2 (germline): KGHSH, LQKENI. Trimming removed 3 bases from V and 0 bases from J, with 9 bases in between. The CDR3 spells CASSPAGDSGNTIYF. The CDR3 DNA sequence: TGTGCCAGCTCACCGGCGGGGGACTCTGGAAACACCATATATTTT.

The rearrangement joins TRBV30 to TRBJ2-2; D not certain. Between the trimmed V and J ends, which lost 4 bases and 2 bases, there was a span of 8 bases. There are 13 residues in the CDR3. CDR1 is GTSNPN and CDR2 is SVGIG in the germline V gene (reference sequence). DNA for the CDR3: TGTGCCTGGACAGTAATAAACACCGGGGAGCTGTTTTTT. This gives the protein CAWTVINTGELFF.

The chain links TRBV5-1 to TRBJ2-1; D call uncertain. Looked up from germline, CDR1 is SGHRS and CDR2 is YFSETQ. V was pared by 4 bases and J by 0 bases, with 11 bases between. CDR3 length equals 15 residues. The CDR3 DNA reads as TGCGCCAGCAGCCACGATGTGAGCTCCTACAATGAGCAGTTCTTC. Protein product: CASSHDVSSYNEQFF. Using reference TRBV5-1 and TRBJ2-1 for the parts outside the CDR3, the full variable domain is KAGVTQTPRYLIKTRGQQVTLSCSPISGHRSVSWYQQTPGQGLQFLFEYFSETQRNKGNFPGRFSGRQFSNSRSEMNVSTLELGDSALYLCASSHDVSSYNEQFFGPGTRLTVL.

V gene TRBV6-6 combines with J gene TRBJ1-2; TRBD1 agrees at 10 bases. CDR1 and CDR2 (germline): MNHNY, SVGAGI (reference sequence). The trim removed 6 bases at V and 4 bases at J, leaving 5 bases unmatched. This CDR3 is built from 14 residues. The CDR3 region is CASSRDRGRYGYTF. In DNA, the CDR3 is TGTGCCAGCAGCCGCGACAGGGGGCGCTATGGCTACACCTTC.

The chain combines TRBV28 with TRBJ1-5, with 10 positions matching TRBD1. V lost 6 bases to trimming and J lost 1 base; unmatched junction nucleotides: 15. Germline V gives CDR1 MDHEN, CDR2 SYDVKM. The CDR3 spans 19 residues. The DNA for the CDR3 is TGTGCCAGCAGCGAGACAGGGGGCCAAATCTTAGACAGCAATCAGCCCCAGCATTTT. It specifies CASSETGGQILDSNQPQHF.

The chain uses TRBV5-1 and TRBJ2-1; 7 nucleotides align to TRBD1. The CDR3 sequence is 14 residues long. V was pared by 4 bases and J by 6 bases, with 7 bases of the junction left unmatched. Germline values: CDR1 SGHRS, CDR2 YFSETQ. CDR3 region: CASSPGQVGNEQFF. CDR3 nucleotide sequence: TGCGCCAGCAGCCCAGGACAGGTTGGCAATGAGCAGTTCTTC.

The chain is built from TRBV7-3 and TRBJ2-3, with D possibly being TRBD2 (5 bases). The germline V and J ends were trimmed by 5 bases and 4 bases, with 13 bases remaining between them. The CDR3 consists of 14 residues. Germline V CDR1 and CDR2: SGHTA, FQGTGA. The DNA of the CDR3 is TGTGCCAGCAGCCTCGCTATCGGGGCAGATACGCAGTATTTT. It encodes CASSLAIGADTQYF.

The chain recombines TRBV6-1 with TRBJ2-2; 12 bases align to TRBD2. This CDR3 region has 17 residues. The V gene's germline CDR1 is MNHNS and CDR2 SASEGT. V dropped 3 bases and J dropped 2; count of bases not matched to a gene: 4. The CDR3 DNA is TGTGCCAGCAGTGACGGACTAGCGGGACTTAACACCGGGGAGCTGTTTTTT. This translates into CASSDGLAGLNTGELFF.

The gene calls are TRBV6-1 and TRBJ2-2; possibly TRBD1 for D (5 bases). The CDR3 consists of 14 residues. Germline CDR1 and CDR2: MNHNS and SASEGT. V was trimmed by 4 bases and J by 1 base, leaving 7 bases between them. CDR3 amino acids: CASSVQVNTGELFF. The CDR3 DNA reads as TGTGCCAGCAGTGTACAGGTGAACACCGGGGAGCTGTTTTTT.

The genes are TRBV20-1 and TRBJ2-7, with TRBD2 matching 13 bases. The CDR3 is 11 residues long. Per germline, CDR1 DFQATT and CDR2 SNEGSKA (reference sequence). The CDR3 DNA reads as TGCAGGGGACTAGCGGGAAACGAGCAGTACTTC. It codes for CRGLAGNEQYF.

There are a few counts of this clone. The J gene is TRBJ2-2, the V gene TRBV6-5; TRBD2 matches at 7 bases. This CDR3 spans 14 amino acids. The germline V gene has CDR1 MNHEY and CDR2 SVGAGI. J gave up 7 bases and V 5 bases, and 7 bases lay outside the gene matches. The DNA for the CDR3 is TGTGCCAGCAGTGGGGGAGGGCCGGGCGGGGAGCTGTTTTTT. It codes for CASSGGGPGGELFF.

CDR3: CASSRSRTSGNHEQYF. In DNA, the CDR3 is TGTGCCAGCTCACGTAGCCGGACTAGCGGGAACCACGAGCAGTACTTC. The chain combines TRBV18 with TRBJ2-7; 12 bases align to TRBD2. The CDR3 totals 16 residues. CDR1 KGHSH and CDR2 LQKENI come from the germline V gene. V was pared by 4 bases and J by 5 bases, with 9 bases of the junction left unmatched.

The chain joins TRBV9 to TRBJ2-3, with TRBD1 as a possible D gene (5 bases). V lost 0 bases to trimming and J lost 2 bases, with 13 bases between them. Germline V gene data show CDR1 as SGDLS and CDR2 as YYNGEE. The CDR3 runs to 16 residues. The CDR3 sequence is CASSVGIRGNTDTQYF. Here the CDR3 DNA reads TGTGCCAGCAGCGTAGGGATTAGGGGTAACACAGATACGCAGTATTTT. The full variable domain, with the rest looked up from reference TRBV9 and TRBJ2-3, is DSGVTQTPKHLITATGQRVTLRCSPRSGDLSVYWYQQSLDQGLQFLIQYYNGEERAKGNILERFSAQQFPDLHSELNLSSLELGDSALYFCASSVGIRGNTDTQYFGPGTRLTVL.

This chain links TRBV5-4 with TRBJ2-5; 10 bases match TRBD2. This CDR3 spans 15 amino acids. V dropped 2 bases and J dropped 2; count of bases not matched to a gene: 3. Germline CDR1 reads SGHNT; CDR2 reads YYREEE (reference sequence). The CDR3 DNA reads TGTGCCAGCAGCTTTAAGCGGGAGGGTCAAGAGACCCAGTACTTC. Encoded protein: CASSFKREGQETQYF.

The rearrangement joins TRBV19 to TRBJ1-5; D perhaps matches TRBD1 (5 bases). The V end was cut by 9 bases, the J end by 11 bases, with 20 bases between. The length of the CDR3 is 13 residues. CDR1 and CDR2 from the germline V gene are LNHDA and SQIVND (reference sequence). The CDR3 DNA follows: TGTGCCAGCGCAGGGCCCCGGGCATCGGCCCAGCATTTT. Its translation is CASAGPRASAQHF.